What follows are 9 T cell receptor beta chains derived from one specimen sequenced in a study of blood T cell repertoires in COVID-19. Assay: immunoSEQ multiplex PCR; the TCRdb copy retains only in-frame clones and omits some. This sample has 300,000 to 350,000 clones, with 91% found just once. The source material was peripheral blood. These receptors were taken from a woman younger than 30 who had recovered from COVID-19.

The chain combines TRBV2 with TRBJ2-7, with a possible D match to TRBD2 (6 bases). V was pared by 7 bases and J by 0 bases, with 10 bases between. The CDR3 covers 13 residues. The V gene's germline CDR1 is SNHLY and CDR2 FYNNEI. DNA for the CDR3: TGTGCCAGCAACGGGGGAAACTCCTACGAGCAGTACGTC. It encodes CASNGGNSYEQYV.

This clone has just one count. J is TRBJ2-7 and V is TRBV29-1; D unresolved. The V end was cut by 7 bases, the J end by 3 bases, with 7 bases between. This CDR3 is built from 10 residues. Germline values: CDR1 SQVTM, CDR2 ANQGSEA. The DNA of the CDR3 is TGCAGCGGCGACATCTACGAGCAGTACGTC. Its protein is CSGDIYEQYV.

This rearrangement joins TRBV19 to TRBJ1-2; D is unclear. This CDR3 is 16 amino acids long. Trimming took 0 bases from V and 8 from J, leaving 19 bases between them. Per germline, CDR1 LNHDA and CDR2 SQIVND (reference sequence). As DNA, the CDR3 is TGTGCCAGTAGTATAGACCCTACACCGGGGAGACAAGGCTACACCTTC. Amino acids: CASSIDPTPGRQGYTF.

This chain uses TRBV27 with TRBJ1-4; 7 nucleotides line up with TRBD1. The trim removed 1 base at V and 8 bases at J, leaving 4 bases unmatched. The length of the CDR3 is 14 residues. Per the germline V gene, CDR1 is MNHEY and CDR2 is SMNVEV (reference sequence). CDR3 in amino acids: CASSLYRGPEKLFF. The DNA for the CDR3 is TGTGCCAGCAGTTTATACAGGGGACCCGAAAAACTGTTTTTT.

The chain has TRBV19 and TRBJ2-1; the match to TRBD2 covers 9 bases. This CDR3 has 18 residues. The germline V gene has CDR1 LNHDA and CDR2 SQIVND (reference sequence). V gave up 7 bases and J gave up 0 bases; unmatched junction bases: 13. The CDR3 DNA is TGTGCCAGTAATGGAAAACCCGGTAGCGGGAGCTCCTACAATGAGCAGTTCTTC. It translates to CASNGKPGSGSSYNEQFF.

V and J are TRBV5-1 and TRBJ1-6; D not certain. The CDR3 is made up of 16 amino acids. Germline assignment: CDR1 SGHRS and CDR2 YFSETQ. Trimming shortened V by 0 bases and J by 7 bases, and 14 bases separated the two germline ends. Written as DNA, the CDR3 is TGCGCCAGCAGCTTGGGGGCGTTTGGCGTCAATTCACCCCTCCACTTT. This sequence encodes CASSLGAFGVNSPLHF.

J is TRBJ2-7 and V is TRBV18; no firm D call. CDR3 length: 15 amino acids. V shed 1 base and J shed 6 bases, with 16 bases lying between them. Germline CDR1 KGHSH, CDR2 LQKENI. The CDR3 spells CASSPRWSALSEQYV. In DNA form, the CDR3 reads TGTGCCAGCTCACCACGGTGGAGCGCCCTGAGCGAGCAGTACGTC.

This chain joins TRBV7-2 and TRBJ2-1; a possible D gene is TRBD1 (5 bases). The CDR3 is made up of 15 amino acids. The ends were cut back, 2 bases at V and 4 bases at J, with 12 bases in the middle. CDR1 is SGHTA and CDR2 is FQGNSA in the germline V gene. The CDR3 nucleotides are TGTGCCAGCAGCTTAAGATTCCAGGGATACAATGAGCAGTTCTTC. As protein: CASSLRFQGYNEQFF.

The chain has TRBV7-2 and TRBJ1-4; no firm D call. The CDR3 is 14 amino acids. Germline lookup yields CDR1 SGHTA and CDR2 FQGNSA. The V and J ends lost 1 base and 5 bases respectively, with 8 bases between them. CDR3 region: CASSLVTGNEKLFF. The CDR3 nucleotides read TGTGCCAGCAGCTTAGTAACCGGGAATGAAAAACTGTTTTTT.